The sequence of this TCR beta chain was determined in a study of blood T cell repertoires in COVID-19. As originally analysed: Reference gene primer amplification gave nucleated cell count estimates. The assay was immunoSEQ multiplex PCR, and TCRdb's table has in-frame clones only and misses some. V, J and clone size are those of that table, while D and trimming were read from the DNA. The sample records fewer than 400,000 clones, 85% being singletons. Germline V gene data show CDR1 as SGHTS and CDR2 as YDEGEE. The V and J ends lost 5 bases and 0 bases, in that order; junction bases with no gene match: 14. The CDR3 loop spans 17 amino acids.

The sequenced material came from peripheral blood. This clonotype was sampled from a woman aged 18-29 years with acute or convalescent COVID-19. The V gene is TRBV5-8, the J gene TRBJ2-7; 7 bases align to TRBD1. In DNA, the CDR3 is TGTGCCAGCAGTTCGATTCGTAGGGGGCGAAGCTCCTACGAGCAGTACTTC. It codes for CASSSIRRGRSSYEQYF.